This TCR beta chain was sequenced for a study of T cells in Graves' hyperthyroidism and ophthalmopathy. Across the study: Upon initial diagnosis and before any treatment, peripheral blood was collected.

Per the germline V gene, CDR1 is MNHEY and CDR2 is SVGAGI. This CDR3 is built from 15 residues. The V end was cut by 0 bases, the J end by 5 bases, with 10 bases between. Amplified TCR beta CDR3 regions derived from RNA transcripts. Primed by the HTBI set, a first-round RT-PCR was run on the TCR CDR3. TCRdb used MiXCR to reprocess the multiplex PCR reads, holding one entry per CDR3 protein. This sample yields 300,000 to 450,000 distinct CDR3 sequences, of which approximately 15% are seen a single time; around 20% belongs to the top ten. The TCR was taken from a woman under 40 with Graves' ophthalmopathy. Sequencing input: blood. This chain uses TRBV6-5 with TRBJ2-2; D not certain. The DNA of the CDR3 is TGTGCCAGCAGTTACTCCAGGCTGCCGACCGGGGAGCTGTTTTTT. This codes for CASSYSRLPTGELFF.